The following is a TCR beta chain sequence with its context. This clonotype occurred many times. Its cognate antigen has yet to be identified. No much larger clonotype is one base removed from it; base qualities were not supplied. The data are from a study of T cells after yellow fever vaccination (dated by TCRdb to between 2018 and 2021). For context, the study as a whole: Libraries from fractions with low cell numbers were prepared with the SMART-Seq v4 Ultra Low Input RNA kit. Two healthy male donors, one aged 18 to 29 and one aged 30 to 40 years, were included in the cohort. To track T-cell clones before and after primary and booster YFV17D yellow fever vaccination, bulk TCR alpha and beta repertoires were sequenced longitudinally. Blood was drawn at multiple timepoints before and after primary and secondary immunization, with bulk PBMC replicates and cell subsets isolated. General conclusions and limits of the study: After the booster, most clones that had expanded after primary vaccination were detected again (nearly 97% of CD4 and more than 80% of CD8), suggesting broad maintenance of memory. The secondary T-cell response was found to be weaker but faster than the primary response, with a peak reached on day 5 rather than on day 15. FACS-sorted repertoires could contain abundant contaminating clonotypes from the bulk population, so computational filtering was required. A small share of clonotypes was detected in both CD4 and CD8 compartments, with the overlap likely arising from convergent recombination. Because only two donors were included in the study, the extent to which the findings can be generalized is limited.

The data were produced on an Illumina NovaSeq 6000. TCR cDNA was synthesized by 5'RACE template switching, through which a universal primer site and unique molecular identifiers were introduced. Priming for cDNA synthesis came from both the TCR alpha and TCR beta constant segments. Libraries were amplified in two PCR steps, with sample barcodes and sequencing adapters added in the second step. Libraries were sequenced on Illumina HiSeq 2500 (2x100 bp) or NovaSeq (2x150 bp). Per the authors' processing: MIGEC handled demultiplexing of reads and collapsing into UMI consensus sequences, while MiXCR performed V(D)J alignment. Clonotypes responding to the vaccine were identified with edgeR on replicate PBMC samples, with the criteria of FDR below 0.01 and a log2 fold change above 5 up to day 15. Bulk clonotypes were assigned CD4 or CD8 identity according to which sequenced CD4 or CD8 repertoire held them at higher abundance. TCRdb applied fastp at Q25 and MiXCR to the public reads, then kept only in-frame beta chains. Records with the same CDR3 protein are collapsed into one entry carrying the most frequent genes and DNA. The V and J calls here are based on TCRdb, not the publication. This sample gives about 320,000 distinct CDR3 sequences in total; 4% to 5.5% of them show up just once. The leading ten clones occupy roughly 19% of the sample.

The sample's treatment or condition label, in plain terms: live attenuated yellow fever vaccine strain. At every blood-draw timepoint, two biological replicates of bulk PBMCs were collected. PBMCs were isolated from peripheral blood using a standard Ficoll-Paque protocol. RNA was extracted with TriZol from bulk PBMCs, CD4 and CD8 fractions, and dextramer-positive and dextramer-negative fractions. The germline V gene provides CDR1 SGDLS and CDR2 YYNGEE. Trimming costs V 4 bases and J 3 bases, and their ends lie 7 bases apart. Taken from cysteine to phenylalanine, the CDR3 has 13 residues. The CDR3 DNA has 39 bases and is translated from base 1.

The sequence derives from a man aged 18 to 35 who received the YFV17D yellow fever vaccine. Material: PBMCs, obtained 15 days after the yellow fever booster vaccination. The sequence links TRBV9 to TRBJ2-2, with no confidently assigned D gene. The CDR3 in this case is CASSLRYTGELFF. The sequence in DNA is TGTGCCAGCAGCCTGAGGTACACCGGGGAGCTGTTTTTT.